The clone carrying this TCR beta chain was picked up many times. No antigen is known for it. The length of the CDR3 is 16 residues. Germline V gene sequence: CDR1 SNHLY, CDR2 FYNNEI. The V gene end was trimmed by 1 base and the J gene end by 1 base; junction bases not matched to a gene: 3. With constant-segment primers, 5'RACE yielded cDNA libraries of TCR alpha and TCR beta that carried sample barcodes and UMIs. MiXCR was run by TCRdb on the 5' RACE reads, yielding one entry per CDR3 protein. The table includes more than 250,000 distinct CDR3 sequences, roughly 16% detected once. The sample is drawn from a study of T-cell memory formation after mild COVID-19. Study results and caveats: Mainly in CM and EM were contracting CD4+ clones; CD8+ were in EMRA.

This sequence joins TRBV2 and TRBJ2-5; 10 bases agree with TRBD2. This receptor was obtained from a man between 18 and 35 years old who had mild COVID-19 (a few samples of this study predate the infection). Cell type and time point are not known. Specimen: PBMCs or a T cell subset sorted from them (not recorded which). The chain's CDR3 is CASSEVLAGAQETQYF. DNA of the CDR3: TGTGCCAGCAGTGAAGTTCTAGCGGGGGCCCAAGAGACCCAGTACTTC.